This T cell receptor (beta chain) was obtained from a study of blood T cell repertoires in COVID-19. Study overall: Sample material is recorded as cDNA or gDNA derived from T cells, B-cell-depleted T cells, or PBMCs.

Authors' methods: The authors estimated nucleated cell counts from reference gene primer amplification. Libraries were prepared by immunoSEQ multiplex PCR; TCRdb keeps only in-frame clonotypes and omits some of them. From that table come the V and J calls and clone size; the DNA was used to work out D and trimming. The repertoire consists of about 150,000 clones, with 65% to 90% occurring once and the leading ten covering 9.5% to 13%. Trimming removed 3 bases at V and 1 base at J, with 7 bases between. The CDR3 is 13 residues long. CDR1 SNHLY and CDR2 FYNNEI come from the germline V gene. This TCR was recovered from a woman in her fifties or sixties with COVID-19, enrolled during active disease. Sequencing input: peripheral blood. The chain combines TRBV2 with TRBJ2-7; no definite D call. The CDR3 sequence is CASSDVRSYEQYV. The CDR3 DNA reads as TGTGCCAGCAGTGACGTGCGGTCCTACGAGCAGTACGTC.